The clone carrying this T cell receptor (beta chain) was seen a few times. V lost 3 bases to trimming and J lost 4 bases, with 16 bases between them. Germline CDR1 and CDR2: LGHDT and YNNKEL (reference sequence). This CDR3 contains 15 residues. TCRdb itself ran the RT-PCR reads through MiXCR, one entry per CDR3 protein. The sample has 920,000 or so distinct CDR3 sequences, over 15% seen once. This sample is part of a study of patients and donors after allogeneic stem cell transplantation. This clonotype originated in a human donor who was either an allogeneic HSCT recipient or a stem cell or donor lymphocyte infusion donor (not recorded which). It is not recorded whose cells these are; they may come from a transplant donor. The chain links TRBV3-1 to TRBJ2-7, with D perhaps assigned TRBD1 or TRBD2 (5 bases each). Sequenced material: blood, either unsorted or a sorted T cell fraction (not recorded which). The CDR3 sequence is CASSQRVFGAYEQYF. The CDR3 nucleotides read TGTGCCAGCAGCCAGAGGGTCTTCGGGGCTTACGAGCAGTACTTC.